This TCR beta chain is from a study of cytomegalovirus exposure and HLA in healthy donors (dated by TCRdb to between 2016 and 2019). As for the study more broadly: The 650 to 800 repertoires of the first cohort and the 120 validation repertoires were produced on the same platform, according to a later analysis. The study was designed to test whether signatures of past pathogen exposure could be identified by cataloging public T cell receptors. High-throughput TCR immunosequencing, statistical association of individual TCRs with disease status, and machine learning were combined to predict cytomegalovirus infection status. Along with the approximately 600-subject first cohort, a separate validation cohort of roughly 110 different subjects was used.

The full study reports these points: In the study, around 150 TCR beta chains were listed as associated with cytomegalovirus. In vitro tests confirmed that a few of the cytomegalovirus-associated TCR beta chains recognize cytomegalovirus antigens. A later analysis had no HLA typing for the validation cohort, so co-occurrence there was scored across all 110 or so repertoires. A later analysis found that TCRs clustered in the first cohort also tended to co-occur in the roughly 120 validation repertoires, with about 94% of cluster scores above 0. Cytomegalovirus status was reported to be diagnosed by the classifier with high specificity and sensitivity in both the original and validation cohorts. Most TCR sequences were observed very rarely across donors, whereas some public TCRs were present in many individuals. According to the authors, the approach could potentially be generalized to other disease states and immunological phenotypes.

A note on this clone: The antigen this receptor binds is unknown. The sample holds no much larger clone one base away, and base qualities are not on file.

Donors formed part of the validation cohort, which comprised 120 or so subjects and was distinct from the first cohort of several hundred subjects. Receptor amplification or capture employed the immunoSEQ multiplex PCR assay. As for the authors' bioinformatics: To diagnose cytomegalovirus status from the catalog of TCR beta chain sequences, a statistical classification framework was built. Here the immuneACCESS table is served through TCRdb, limited to in-frame sequences with V and J called. Missing clones are a known gap in these copies; in checked studies unresolved V genes cover under half, and the rest lacks a known reason. That table is the source of V, J and clone size, and D and trimming were worked out from the DNA. This sample gives tens of thousands of clones in total; roughly 93% of them show up just once. About 2.2% of the sample belongs to the ten largest clones. Sequencing input: PBMCs. This clonotype originated in a man aged 25-45 years in good health and CMV-seronegative.

The bases are TGCGCCAGCACTTCTCAGGGCTCTGGAAACACCATATATTTT. Its amino acids are CASTSQGSGNTIYF. Recombination joined TRBV5-1 with TRBJ1-3; TRBD1 is a weak D gene call, 5 bases matching. From cysteine to phenylalanine, the CDR3 is 14 amino acids long. Only the CDR3 part of the read is kept: 42 bases, read in frame from the first base. V sheds 6 bases and J sheds 0 bases, leaving 10 bases between their ends. The germline V gene provides CDR1 SGHRS and CDR2 YFSETQ.